Below are 27 T cell receptor beta chains sequenced from a single sample in a study of CD8 T cells in ankylosing spondylitis. One entry per CDR3 protein, called by TCRdb with MiXCR from the 5' RACE reads. The sample holds 250,000 to 300,000 distinct CDR3 sequences, roughly 20% seen once. Sequenced sample: blood, either unsorted or a sorted T cell fraction (not recorded which). These receptors originate from a male donor with ankylosing spondylitis or in good health (not recorded which).

The rearrangement uses TRBV24-1 and TRBJ2-5; 7 bases are a match to TRBD1. In germline, CDR1 is KGHDR, CDR2 SFDVKD. The J segment lost 4 bases and the V segment lost 4 bases, leaving 2 bases of the junction unmatched. The CDR3 covers 13 residues. The CDR3 coding sequence is TGTGCCACCAGTGACGGGACAGTAGAGACCCAGTACTTC. This encodes CATSDGTVETQYF.

This clonotype has just a few counts. This rearrangement joins TRBV6-5 to TRBJ2-2; the D gene is possibly TRBD2 (6 bases). This CDR3 has 17 residues. Trimming took off 0 bases at V and 3 bases at J, with 14 bases between the two ends. The germline CDR1 and CDR2 sequences are MNHEY and SVGAGI. The CDR3 DNA reads TGTGCCAGCAGTTACTCGTTTCGGGGGATCGACACCGGGGAGCTGTTTTTT. Translating gives CASSYSFRGIDTGELFF.

This clonotype has just a few counts. The chain carries TRBV12-3 or TRBV12-4 and TRBJ2-2, with D tentatively TRBD1 (5 bases). CDR3 size: 14 residues. V was trimmed by 2 bases and J by 6 bases, leaving 10 bases between them. The CDR3 sequence: CASSLTGAAGELFF. DNA of the CDR3: TGTGCCAGCAGTTTAACAGGAGCCGCCGGGGAGCTGTTTTTT.

The chain uses TRBV24-1 and TRBJ2-5, with 9 bases fitting TRBD1. After removal of 5 bases from V and 1 base from J, the junction contained 13 bases not matched to a gene. Germline V CDR1 and CDR2: KGHDR, SFDVKD. The CDR3 is 18 amino acids. The CDR3 bases are TGTGCCACCAGTGGCGGACAGGGGTATGGCGGGGGCCAAGAGACCCAGTACTTC. It is translated as CATSGGQGYGGGQETQYF.

This rearrangement joins TRBV7-6 to TRBJ2-3; 11 bases align to TRBD1. The CDR3 has 16 amino acids. Trimming cost V 1 base and J 2 bases; bases outside gene matches: 2. Germline CDR1 SGHVS, CDR2 FNYEAQ. The CDR3 DNA reads as TGTGCCAGCAGCTTAGGGACAGGGGGCCCCACAGATACGCAGTATTTT. Protein: CASSLGTGGPTDTQYF.

This clonotype was found many times. The V call is TRBV10-3, the J call TRBJ2-3; no definite D call. Germline V gives CDR1 ENHRY, CDR2 SYGVKD. The CDR3 has 14 amino acids. Trimming stripped 5 bases from V and 1 base from J, with 10 bases between. CDR3 in amino acids: CAISTRSGTDTQYF. As DNA, the CDR3 is TGTGCCATCAGTACCCGGTCCGGCACAGATACGCAGTATTTT.

The chain has TRBV29-1 and TRBJ2-1; 12 bases are shared with TRBD2. CDR1 SQVTM and CDR2 ANQGSEA come from the germline V gene. Unmatched junction bases numbered 0, after V lost 4 bases and J lost 5 bases. The CDR3 length is 13 residues. Here the CDR3 reads CSVGLAGDNEQFF. The CDR3 DNA reads TGCAGCGTTGGACTAGCGGGAGACAATGAGCAGTTCTTC.

In its sample, this clonotype was seen many times. The chain combines TRBV12-3 or TRBV12-4 with TRBJ1-6; maybe TRBD1 (6 bases). The CDR3 has 15 residues. Between the trimmed V and J ends, which lost 1 base and 7 bases, there was a span of 11 bases. The CDR3 reads CASSLEGGANSPLHF. In DNA form, the CDR3 reads TGTGCCAGCAGTTTAGAGGGGGGCGCGAATTCACCCCTCCACTTT.

This clonotype was found many times. The CDR3, as DNA: TGTGCCATCCAAGGCACAGATACGCAGTATTTT. Its protein product is CAIQGTDTQYF. J is TRBJ2-3 and V is TRBV10-3; D is unclear. Between the trimmed V and J ends, which lost 8 bases and 1 base, there was a span of 4 bases. This CDR3 has 11 amino acids. Germline CDR1 and CDR2: ENHRY and SYGVKD.

This clonotype has more than one count but fewer than ten. The chain combines TRBV3-1 with TRBJ1-2; TRBD1 agrees at 10 bases. The CDR3 length is 15 residues. J lost 3 bases, V lost 4 bases, and 5 bases had no gene match. CDR1 is LGHDT, CDR2 YNNKEL, per germline (reference sequence). CDR3 sequence (DNA): TGTGCCAGCAGCCGAGGGACAGGGGCGGACTATGGCTACACCTTC. This gives the protein CASSRGTGADYGYTF.

This clonotype has more than one count but fewer than ten. The J gene is TRBJ2-7, the V gene TRBV6-1; TRBD2 agrees at 8 bases. The CDR3 is 14 amino acids. Germline lookup yields CDR1 MNHNS and CDR2 SASEGT. J was trimmed by 7 bases and V by 4 bases; bases with no gene match: 9. The CDR3: CASSATSGSREQYV. The CDR3 DNA reads TGTGCCAGCAGTGCTACTAGCGGATCGAGGGAGCAGTACGTC.

This clonotype was observed a few times. This chain joins TRBV10-3 and TRBJ2-3; D is uncertain. Germline CDR1 and CDR2: ENHRY and SYGVKD. With 8 bases removed from V and 0 bases from J, the gap between germline ends came to 12 bases. The CDR3 has 14 residues. CDR3 sequence: CAIRGLESTDTQYF. CDR3 nucleotides: TGTGCCATCCGTGGCCTTGAAAGCACAGATACGCAGTATTTT.

This chain connects TRBV12-3 or TRBV12-4 to TRBJ1-6, with D possibly being TRBD1 (5 bases). The CDR3 runs 14 residues. Trimming stripped 1 base from V and 6 bases from J, with 7 bases between. The CDR3 nucleotides are TGTGCCAGCAGTTTAGAGGGGTCTAATTCACCCCTCCACTTT. This sequence encodes CASSLEGSNSPLHF.

This clonotype turned up a few times. The chain has TRBV20-1 and TRBJ1-4, with a possible D match to TRBD1 (5 bases). Trimming removed 6 bases from V and 0 bases from J, with 11 bases in between. CDR1 and CDR2 (germline): DFQATT, SNEGSKA (reference sequence). The CDR3 extends over 14 amino acids. The CDR3 nucleotides read TGCAGTGCAAATCAGGGTTCAACTAATGAAAAACTGTTTTTT. This sequence encodes CSANQGSTNEKLFF.

As to this clonotype: The junction does not match germline at one end; this may be a read error. The chain has TRBV5-1 and TRBJ1-4; D might be TRBD1 (5 bases). Germline V lookup: CDR1 SGHRS, CDR2 YFSETQ. This CDR3 is built from 15 residues. The CDR3 DNA follows: TGCGCCAGCAGCTTGGCGGGACCGGGTAATGAAACACTGTTTTTT. It translates to CASSLAGPGNETLFF. The full variable domain, with the rest looked up from reference TRBV5-1 and TRBJ1-4, is KAGVTQTPRYLIKTRGQQVTLSCSPISGHRSVSWYQQTPGQGLQFLFEYFSETQRNKGNFPGRFSGRQFSNSRSEMNVSTLELGDSALYLCASSLAGPGNETLFFGSGTQLSVL.

This chain joins TRBV4-2 and TRBJ2-1; 11 positions match TRBD2. CDR3 length: 16 amino acids. The germline CDR1 and CDR2 sequences are LGHNA and YNFKEQ. V was pared by 0 bases and J by 8 bases, with 6 bases of the junction left unmatched. The CDR3 sequence: CASSQDSTSGGDEQFF. CDR3 in DNA: TGTGCCAGCAGCCAAGATAGCACTAGCGGGGGCGATGAGCAGTTCTTC.

The chain employs TRBV6-2 or TRBV6-3 and TRBJ2-1, with D perhaps TRBD2 (6 bases). There are 15 residues in the CDR3. Germline CDR1 reads MNHEY; CDR2 reads SVGEGT. V lost 7 bases and J 2 bases, leaving 15 bases between the germline ends. This CDR3 is CASTENGGPYNEQFF. CDR3 DNA sequence: TGTGCCAGCACCGAAAACGGGGGTCCCTACAATGAGCAGTTCTTC.

The sample holds many counts of this clonotype. The CDR3 loop reads CASSLWGNEQFF. CDR3 coding DNA: TGTGCCAGCAGTTTATGGGGCAATGAGCAGTTCTTC. The chain couples TRBV27 to TRBJ2-1; D is ambiguous. There are 12 residues in the CDR3. V lost 1 base to trimming and J lost 6 bases, with 4 bases between them. Germline loops: CDR1 MNHEY, CDR2 SMNVEV (reference sequence).

This clonotype was detected only a few times. V usage is TRBV19 and J usage is TRBJ1-5; D unclear. CDR1 and CDR2 from the germline V gene are LNHDA and SQIVND (reference sequence). The CDR3 extends over 13 amino acids. V gave up 6 bases and J gave up 2 bases, with 8 bases separating them. Written as DNA, the CDR3 is TGTGCCAGTAGCCTAAAGGGCAATCAGCCCCAGCATTTT. Translation: CASSLKGNQPQHF.

The sample holds many counts of this clonotype. J is TRBJ2-1 and V is TRBV28; D is unresolved. CDR1 and CDR2 (germline): MDHEN, SYDVKM. The CDR3 length is 12 residues. Trimming removed 6 bases at V and 7 bases at J, with 10 bases between. The CDR3 sequence: CASRGLGNEQFF. In DNA form, the CDR3 reads TGTGCCAGCAGAGGCCTAGGAAATGAGCAGTTCTTC.

This clonotype has at least ten counts. The CDR3 DNA reads TGCGCCAGCAGCCTGGGACTAGCGGGAGAAGAGACCCAGTACTTC. Translation gives CASSLGLAGEETQYF. The rearrangement uses TRBV5-1 and TRBJ2-5, with 14 bases identical to TRBD2. Germline V gene data show CDR1 as SGHRS and CDR2 as YFSETQ. Trimming removed 4 bases from V and 3 bases from J; junction bases left unmatched: 2. This CDR3 is built from 15 residues.

On this clonotype: The junction departs from germline at one end; a sequencing error may be responsible. V and J are TRBV11-2 and TRBJ2-3, with D perhaps matching TRBD1 (6 bases). CDR1 is SGHAT and CDR2 is FQNNGV in the germline V gene. The CDR3 totals 17 residues. As DNA, the CDR3 is TGTGCCGGCAGCTTAGGTACCCAGGGGTTCGGCACAGATACGCAGTATTTT. Its protein is CAGSLGTQGFGTDTQYF.

This clonotype turned up a few times. The rearrangement joins TRBV20-1 to TRBJ1-1; a possible D gene is TRBD1 (5 bases). V was shortened by 3 bases and J by 1 base, with 9 bases between the two germline ends. This CDR3 has 13 residues. CDR1 is DFQATT, CDR2 SNEGSKA, per germline (reference sequence). The CDR3 sequence is CSARAGANTEAFF. CDR3 bases: TGCAGTGCTAGGGCCGGGGCGAACACTGAAGCTTTCTTT.

This chain uses TRBV5-1 with TRBJ2-5, with 10 bases lining up with TRBD1. This CDR3 spans 15 amino acids. The J segment lost 4 bases and the V segment lost 4 bases, leaving 7 bases of the junction unmatched. In germline, CDR1 is SGHRS, CDR2 YFSETQ. CDR3: CASSPGTGVPETQYF. In nucleotides, the CDR3 is TGCGCCAGCAGCCCTGGGACAGGGGTTCCAGAGACCCAGTACTTC. Looking up the rest from reference TRBV5-1 and TRBJ2-5 gives the full variable domain: KAGVTQTPRYLIKTRGQQVTLSCSPISGHRSVSWYQQTPGQGLQFLFEYFSETQRNKGNFPGRFSGRQFSNSRSEMNVSTLELGDSALYLCASSPGTGVPETQYFGPGTRLLVL.

This clonotype was observed a few times. The chain carries TRBV6-1 and TRBJ1-4, with a weak D call TRBD1 (6 bases). Looked up from germline, CDR1 is MNHNS and CDR2 is SASEGT. The V end lost 5 bases, the J end lost 7 bases, and 11 bases lay between the germline ends. CDR3 size: 13 residues. The CDR3 loop is CASSRGSGEKLFF. DNA for the CDR3: TGTGCCAGCAGTAGGGGGTCCGGTGAAAAACTGTTTTTT.

The gene calls are TRBV6-1 and TRBJ1-5; D is unresolved. V lost 3 bases and J lost 4, with 7 bases in between. In germline, CDR1 is MNHNS, CDR2 SASEGT. The CDR3 is made up of 13 amino acids. CDR3 bases: TGTGCCAGCAGTGAGGGCATTAATCAGCCCCAGCATTTT. Translating gives CASSEGINQPQHF.

The rearrangement uses TRBV28 and TRBJ2-2, with TRBD1 matching over 9 bases. This CDR3 region has 16 residues. The ends lost 6 bases at V and 3 bases at J; junction bases unmatched: 8. Looked up from germline, CDR1 is MDHEN and CDR2 is SYDVKM. As DNA, the CDR3 is TGTGCCAGCAGCGCAACGGGACAGGGAGACACCGGGGAGCTGTTTTTT. This gives the protein CASSATGQGDTGELFF.